Listed here is a single T cell receptor beta chain. Its binding antigen is unknown. The CDR3 end is not reached by the read, which stops 3 residues before it; the germline J gene fills it in. These data belong to a study of Tregs in tolerant kidney transplant recipients (dated by TCRdb to between 2018 and 2021). With respect to the entire study: The transplants used related donors with nonmyeloablative bone marrow transplantation, and mixed chimerism in the human trials was transient. The study used TCRbeta sequencing to identify donor-specific regulatory T cells before combined kidney and bone marrow transplantation, then tracked those cells after transplant.

What the authors observed across the whole study: Biological reproducibility was not directly addressed, though technical replication error appeared minimal. The study was constrained by small patient numbers, and validation of the findings is required in larger populations and under other immunosuppression protocols. In tolerant patients, the expansion of donor-specific Tregs was greater than global Treg expansion, suggesting that the expansion was antigen-driven rather than nonspecific. Expanding Tregs with activated donor B cells appeared to identify the most biologically relevant and donor-specific TCRbeta repertoire. For some patients the PCR primers changed over time, which made it impossible to compare the samples from those patients at the nucleotide level.

The time point label, read with the paper, signifies: blood sample drawn before combined kidney and bone marrow transplant. Unstimulated Tregs (CD4+CD25+CD127-), CD4+ non-Tregs (CD4+CD25-), CD4 and CD8 cells were FACS-sorted from thawed PBMCs. The patients were several recipients of combined kidney and bone marrow transplants from the ITN036ST trial, and samples were available only for these trial subjects. Healthy control blood was processed to PBMCs with a Ficoll density gradient and then cryopreserved, whereas patient PBMCs were collected both before and after transplant. Genomic DNA was extracted from sorted cells with the QIAGEN DNeasy Blood and Tissue Kit for TCRbeta CDR3 sequencing. Through immunoSEQ, high-throughput TCRbeta CDR3 sequencing was done commercially, including PCR amplification with internal controls and bias correction. As for how the authors treated the data: Unique productive TCRbeta sequences were defined by CDR3 nucleotide sequence when primers matched and otherwise by CDR3 amino acid sequence together with Vbeta and Jbeta genes. Sorting error was corrected by removing sequences shared between sorted populations at a frequency ratio of 2:1 or less, and the remaining shared sequences were assigned to the higher population. Donor-reactive sequences were defined as at least 5-fold expanded in CFSE-low cells versus unstimulated cells, with frequency of at least 0.01% in CFSE-low cells. Jensen-Shannon divergence calculated on the top 100 TCRbeta sequences ranked by frequency was used to measure repertoire divergence. For any sample with multiple sequencing runs, sorting error was corrected in each run separately before the runs were pooled. TCRdb obtained this table from immuneACCESS and retained in-frame rearrangements with V and J assigned. These tables miss some clones; where compared with another copy, unresolved V genes account for less than half of the shortfall, and the remainder is unexplained. V and J calls and clone size are as listed in that table; D and trimming were resolved from the DNA. The table for this sample records about 52,000 clones. The ten largest clones capture approximately 0.78% of the sample.

The CDR3 contains 15 residues, cysteine and phenylalanine counted. Only the CDR3 bases that were read are kept: 36 of them, in frame from base 1. According to the germline V gene (reference sequence), CDR1 reads DFQATT and CDR2 reads SNEGSKA. Germline trimming amounts to 0 bases on V and 8 bases on J, with 6 as the count of junction bases outside the gene matches. In this chain, TRBV20-1 is recombined with TRBJ1-4, and 10 bases in between align with TRBD1. This sample comprised CD4+ T cells from blood, obtained before the transplant. The sequence came from a human donor who received a combined kidney and bone marrow transplant. CDR3 region: CSARDAGQGREKLFF. Incomplete CDR3 DNA: TGCAGTGCTAGAGATGCGGGACAGGGGAGAGAAAAA.